These 27 T cell receptor beta chains originate from one sample sequenced in a study of response to subunit inactivated influenza vaccine. TCRdb independently ran MiXCR on the RT-PCR reads; one entry per CDR3 protein. The sample has 450,000 to 500,000 distinct CDR3 sequences, about a tenth seen once. The sample was PBMCs from blood, taken 40 to 50 days after vaccination. The receptors shown here come from a man in his fifties who received an inactivated influenza vaccine.

The chain combines TRBV12-3 or TRBV12-4 with TRBJ2-1, with 10 bases that match TRBD2. This CDR3 has 14 residues. V gave up 7 bases and J gave up 2 bases; unmatched junction bases: 2. The CDR3 DNA reads as TGTGCCAGCACCACTAGCGGGACCTACAATGAGCAGTTCTTC. Protein product: CASTTSGTYNEQFF.

V usage is TRBV7-3 and J usage is TRBJ2-7, with D unresolved. The CDR3 is 13 residues long. Germline CDR1 reads SGHTA; CDR2 reads FQGTGA. V lost 0 bases and J lost 4, with 7 bases in between. Here the CDR3 reads CASSLTDKYEQYF. CDR3 bases: TGTGCCAGCAGCTTAACTGACAAATACGAGCAGTACTTC.

The gene calls are TRBV27 and TRBJ2-5; possible D gene TRBD1, 5 bases. V lost 0 bases, J lost 7 bases, and 9 bases lay in between. Per germline, CDR1 MNHEY and CDR2 SMNVEV (reference sequence). The CDR3 has 13 residues. The CDR3 protein is CASSLSARGTQYF. The CDR3 region has the DNA TGTGCCAGCAGTTTATCGGCAAGGGGGACCCAGTACTTC.

A few counts support this clonotype. The chain employs TRBV4-3 and TRBJ2-2; TRBD2 matches 14 bases. Per the germline V gene, CDR1 is LGHNA and CDR2 is YSLEER. This CDR3 comprises 18 residues. V lost 5 bases and J lost 1; bases outside the gene matches: 6. The DNA of the CDR3 is TGCGCCAGCAGCTTAGGACTAGCGGGGGGCCAGAACACCGGGGAGCTGTTTTTT. Its translation: CASSLGLAGGQNTGELFF.

This clonotype was recorded many times. One junction end disagrees with the germline gene, perhaps due to a read error. DNA for the CDR3: TGCGCCAGCAGCCAAGATGGGGGTGAGCAGTTCTTC. Protein product: CASSQDGGEQFF. The chain couples TRBV3-1 to TRBJ2-1, with D perhaps TRBD1 or TRBD2 (5 bases each). The CDR3 runs 12 residues. CDR1 and CDR2 (germline): LGHDT, YNNKEL (reference sequence).

This clonotype occurred a few times. This sequence joins TRBV7-9 and TRBJ2-2; a weak D match, TRBD1 (6 bases). CDR3 length: 17 amino acids. Trimming left V 5 bases short and J 0 bases short, with 16 bases between. The germline V gene has CDR1 SEHNR and CDR2 FQNEAQ (reference sequence). For the CDR3, the DNA is TGTGCCAGCAGCCTCTCCAGGGGCCCCGCGAACACCGGGGAGCTGTTTTTT. Encoded protein: CASSLSRGPANTGELFF.

The V and J genes are TRBV10-3 and TRBJ1-5; tentative D call: TRBD1 (5 bases). The CDR3 spans 14 residues. Trimming pared 5 bases from V and 2 bases from J, leaving 10 bases between. Germline V gene data show CDR1 as ENHRY and CDR2 as SYGVKD. The CDR3 sequence is CAISLQDGNQPQHF. The CDR3 DNA reads TGTGCCATCAGTTTACAGGATGGCAATCAGCCCCAGCATTTT.

This chain links TRBV25-1 with TRBJ2-5, with a tentative D call TRBD1 (6 bases). CDR1 and CDR2 from the germline V gene are MGHDK and SYGVNS. The ends were cut back, 2 bases at V and 0 bases at J, with 13 bases in the middle. This CDR3 has 16 amino acids. CDR3 residues: CASSESGQRYQETQYF. CDR3 nucleotide sequence: TGTGCCAGCAGTGAAAGCGGACAGCGGTACCAAGAGACCCAGTACTTC.

The chain joins TRBV6-5 to TRBJ2-2, with D unresolved. Germline V CDR1 and CDR2: MNHEY, SVGAGI. With 0 bases removed from V and 2 bases from J, the gap between germline ends came to 16 bases. The CDR3 length is 18 residues. The CDR3 sequence: CASSYSLLVDINTGELFF. DNA of the CDR3: TGTGCCAGCAGTTACTCATTACTCGTAGACATCAACACCGGGGAGCTGTTTTTT.

This clonotype appeared a few times. The chain joins TRBV12-3 or TRBV12-4 to TRBJ1-2; D unclear. Between the trimmed V and J ends, which lost 4 bases and 4 bases, there was a span of 7 bases. This CDR3 has 12 amino acids. This CDR3 is CASSWSVYGYTF. CDR3 sequence (DNA): TGTGCCAGCAGTTGGTCGGTCTATGGCTACACCTTC.

This clonotype came up many times. The chain has TRBV6-1 and TRBJ1-2; 8 nucleotides line up with TRBD1. Unmatched junction bases numbered 2, after V lost 6 bases and J lost 2 bases. The CDR3 covers 13 residues. CDR1 is MNHNS, CDR2 SASEGT, per germline. The CDR3 protein is CASRRTGNYGYTF. CDR3 in DNA: TGTGCCAGCAGACGGACAGGGAACTATGGCTACACCTTC.

This clonotype was detected ten times or more. The gene calls are TRBV6-2 or TRBV6-3 and TRBJ2-3, with D possibly matching TRBD1 (6 bases). Deletions cut 6 bases from V and 2 bases from J, with 15 bases between. The CDR3 loop spans 15 amino acids. CDR1 and CDR2 (germline): MNHEY, SVGEGT. CDR3: CASSDTGQITDTQYF. The DNA of the CDR3 is TGTGCCAGCAGCGACACAGGACAGATCACAGATACGCAGTATTTT.

The J gene is TRBJ2-1, the V gene TRBV20-1; TRBD2 agrees at 7 bases. This CDR3 has 14 residues. The V and J ends lost 3 bases and 7 bases, in that order; junction bases with no gene match: 9. Per the germline V gene, CDR1 is DFQATT and CDR2 is SNEGSKA (reference sequence). The CDR3 DNA sequence: TGCAGTGCTAGGTATGTCGGCGGGGGAAATGAGCAGTTCTTC. Translated: CSARYVGGGNEQFF.

The rearrangement joins TRBV7-3 to TRBJ2-2; D uncertain. The germline V gene encodes CDR1 SGHTA and CDR2 FQGTGA. The CDR3 runs 15 residues. Trimming left V 1 base short and J 7 bases short, with 13 bases between. CDR3 amino acids: CASSLMFTPVGELFF. CDR3 DNA: TGTGCCAGCAGCTTAATGTTTACTCCCGTCGGGGAGCTGTTTTTT.

This clonotype was counted many times. This chain joins TRBV25-1 and TRBJ2-1; D gene uncertain. Trimming removed 3 bases from V and 5 bases from J, with 14 bases in between. Germline lookup yields CDR1 MGHDK and CDR2 SYGVNS. The CDR3 covers 15 residues. The CDR3 loop is CASSDWAGDHNEQFF. The CDR3 nucleotides are TGTGCCAGCAGTGATTGGGCAGGCGACCACAATGAGCAGTTCTTC.

The V and J genes are TRBV6-2 or TRBV6-3 and TRBJ2-7; perhaps TRBD2 as D (5 bases). Germline loops: CDR1 MNHEY, CDR2 SVGEGT. The CDR3 is 14 residues long. V was pared by 4 bases and J by 0 bases, with 10 bases between. The CDR3 DNA reads TGTGCCAGCAGTTCGTCCGGACTCTCCTACGAGCAGTACTTC. The encoded protein is CASSSSGLSYEQYF.

This clonotype was seen many times. The gene calls are TRBV9 and TRBJ2-1, with no clear D. V gave up 3 bases and J gave up 8 bases, with 9 bases separating them. Germline CDR1 SGDLS, CDR2 YYNGEE. The CDR3 totals 12 residues. In DNA, the CDR3 is TGTGCCAGCAGCGCACAGCCGTATGAGCAGTTCTTC. Translating gives CASSAQPYEQFF. The full variable domain, its missing parts supplied by reference TRBV9 and TRBJ2-1, is DSGVTQTPKHLITATGQRVTLRCSPRSGDLSVYWYQQSLDQGLQFLIQYYNGEERAKGNILERFSAQQFPDLHSELNLSSLELGDSALYFCASSAQPYEQFFGPGTRLTVL.

This clonotype has a count of ten or more. The V gene is TRBV10-3, the J gene TRBJ2-1, with D tentatively TRBD1 or TRBD2 (5 bases each). The CDR3 runs to 14 residues. The V end lost 3 bases, the J end lost 5 bases, and 11 bases lay between the germline ends. Germline CDR1 and CDR2: ENHRY and SYGVKD. DNA of the CDR3: TGTGCCATCAGTGAACGACGGGGCAACAATGAGCAGTTCTTC. This codes for CAISERRGNNEQFF.

This clonotype was picked up many times. The V gene is TRBV12-3 or TRBV12-4, the J gene TRBJ2-1, with 15 nucleotides matching TRBD2. The CDR3 is 17 residues long. J lost 7 bases, V lost 6 bases, and 10 bases had no gene match. The CDR3 reads CASSRGLAGGPMNEQFF. DNA for the CDR3: TGTGCCAGCAGCCGCGGACTAGCGGGAGGGCCTATGAATGAGCAGTTCTTC.

This clonotype was seen only a few times. The chain joins TRBV10-3 to TRBJ2-5; 9 positions match TRBD1. The CDR3 totals 15 residues. Germline CDR1 reads ENHRY; CDR2 reads SYGVKD. Trimming removed 2 bases from V and 6 bases from J; junction bases left unmatched: 7. CDR3 in amino acids: CAISEGQGRIKTQYF. The CDR3 bases are TGTGCCATCAGTGAGGGACAGGGGAGGATCAAGACCCAGTACTTC.

The rearrangement uses TRBV20-1 and TRBJ2-7, with D unresolved. Germline CDR1 reads DFQATT; CDR2 reads SNEGSKA (reference sequence). The V and J ends lost 1 base and 2 bases respectively, with 15 bases between them. There are 15 residues in the CDR3. The CDR3 DNA follows: TGCAGTGCTAGAGGGACCTCCGTAAGCCCCTACGAGCAGTACTTC. Translated, it gives CSARGTSVSPYEQYF.

This clonotype occurred many times. The chain couples TRBV6-4 to TRBJ2-7; D is unresolved. CDR1 MRHNA and CDR2 SNTAGT come from the germline V gene. This CDR3 is 16 amino acids long. Deletions cut 2 bases from V and 2 bases from J, with 16 bases between. The DNA of the CDR3 is TGTGCCAGCAGTGACGACGTTACAGATATTGCCTACGAGCAGTACTTC. Translation: CASSDDVTDIAYEQYF.

The table lists this clonotype with many counts. This chain joins TRBV3-1 and TRBJ2-3, with 7 bases that match TRBD2. This CDR3 has 15 amino acids. Unmatched junction bases numbered 6, after V lost 1 base and J lost 5 bases. CDR1 is LGHDT, CDR2 YNNKEL, per germline (reference sequence). This chain's CDR3 is CASSQGLAVKDTQYF. CDR3 in DNA: TGTGCCAGCAGCCAAGGGCTAGCGGTAAAAGATACGCAGTATTTT.

The chain joins TRBV6-1 to TRBJ1-6; 8 bases match TRBD1. Germline CDR1 is MNHNS and CDR2 is SASEGT. J was trimmed by 7 bases and V by 6 bases; bases with no gene match: 5. This CDR3 spans 14 amino acids. The CDR3 is CASRQGQVNSPLHF. The CDR3 nucleotides are TGTGCCAGCAGGCAGGGACAGGTGAATTCACCCCTCCACTTT.

This clonotype was counted only a few times. V gene TRBV6-2 or TRBV6-3 combines with J gene TRBJ1-1; D uncertain. This CDR3 has 13 amino acids. V was clipped by 6 bases and J by 0 bases, with 8 bases between them. CDR1 and CDR2 (germline): MNHEY, SVGEGT. The CDR3 coding sequence is TGTGCCAGCAGACAGTTCATGAACACTGAAGCTTTCTTT. Its protein product is CASRQFMNTEAFF.

V usage is TRBV10-3 and J usage is TRBJ2-7; perhaps TRBD1 as D (6 bases). CDR3 length equals 14 residues. The V gene lost 3 bases and the J gene lost 2 bases, with 11 bases spanning the gap. Germline CDR1 reads ENHRY; CDR2 reads SYGVKD. The CDR3 DNA follows: TGTGCCATCAGTGACGTTACAGGGACCTACGAGCAGTACTTC. The encoded protein is CAISDVTGTYEQYF.

The table lists this clonotype with many counts. The J gene is TRBJ2-1, the V gene TRBV12-3 or TRBV12-4, with 14 bases that match TRBD2. CDR3 length: 15 amino acids. J lost 10 bases, V lost 4 bases, and 6 bases had no gene match. The CDR3 loop reads CASSWGTSGSGEQFF. The CDR3 DNA sequence: TGTGCCAGCAGTTGGGGGACTAGCGGGAGTGGAGAGCAGTTCTTC.